The 32 T cell receptor beta chains below were found in one sample sequenced in a study of T cell responses to AZD1222 COVID-19 vaccine. Assay: immunoSEQ multiplex PCR; the TCRdb copy retains only in-frame clones and omits some. The sample holds a few hundred thousand clones, over 85% seen once. The sample consisted of peripheral blood, taken on day 0 of AZD1222 vaccination. All receptors come from an adult in good health.

The J gene is TRBJ2-2, the V gene TRBV24-1; 7 bases fit TRBD2. This CDR3 has 13 amino acids. The germline CDR1 and CDR2 sequences are KGHDR and SFDVKD. V lost 7 bases, J lost 4 bases, and 2 bases stayed unmatched. CDR3 DNA: TGTGCCACCAGGGGGAGGGGCACCGGGGAGCTGTTTTTT. Protein sequence: CATRGRGTGELFF.

V gene TRBV5-1 combines with J gene TRBJ2-3; TRBD2 matches at 12 bases. The V gene's germline CDR1 is SGHRS and CDR2 YFSETQ. The ends lost 4 bases at V and 3 bases at J; junction bases unmatched: 6. The CDR3 covers 16 residues. CDR3 in amino acids: CASSTGLAGSTDTQYF. Written as DNA, the CDR3 is TGCGCCAGCAGCACTGGACTAGCGGGGAGTACAGATACGCAGTATTTT.

This clone was found once. The chain employs TRBV10-3 and TRBJ2-5; 11 nucleotides match TRBD2. J gave up 2 bases and V 6 bases, and 2 bases lay outside the gene matches. CDR3 length: 14 amino acids. Germline loops: CDR1 ENHRY, CDR2 SYGVKD. The CDR3 DNA is TGTGCCATCAGCCTAGCGGGGGGACAAGAGACCCAGTACTTC. Protein: CAISLAGGQETQYF.

The V gene is TRBV19, the J gene TRBJ2-4; 12 bases are a match to TRBD2. The germline CDR1 and CDR2 sequences are LNHDA and SQIVND (reference sequence). V trimming: 3 bases; J trimming: 4 bases; junction bases outside the gene matches: 7. This CDR3 contains 17 residues. The CDR3 DNA reads as TGTGCCAGTAGTATGCTAGCGGGAGGGGTCATGAAAAACATTCAGTACTTC. Its protein is CASSMLAGGVMKNIQYF.

In regard to this clone: The sample contains more than one DNA sequence encoding this CDR3. V usage is TRBV2 and J usage is TRBJ2-7; the D gene is possibly TRBD1 (6 bases). Germline V gene sequence: CDR1 SNHLY, CDR2 FYNNEI. The V and J ends lost 2 bases and 6 bases respectively, with 8 bases between them. This CDR3 comprises 12 residues. CDR3 DNA sequence: TGTGCCAGCAGTGAACGCAGGGGCGAGCAGTACTTC. Protein: CASSERRGEQYF.

V and J are TRBV28 and TRBJ1-2; D is undetermined. Between the trimmed V and J ends, which lost 5 bases and 7 bases, there was a span of 11 bases. Germline V CDR1 and CDR2: MDHEN, SYDVKM. This CDR3 has 12 residues. DNA of the CDR3: TGTGCCAGCAGTGTTCTCTATGGTGGCTACACCTTC. Translating gives CASSVLYGGYTF.

V and J are TRBV4-2 and TRBJ2-1; 9 bases match TRBD2. Trimming at V came to 0 bases and at J to 0 bases, leaving 9 bases not matched to a gene. The CDR3 length is 19 residues. Germline values: CDR1 LGHNA, CDR2 YNFKEQ. DNA of the CDR3: TGTGCCAGCAGCCAAGAGGCACTAGCGGGTGTAAGCTCCTACAATGAGCAGTTCTTC. Translating it yields CASSQEALAGVSSYNEQFF.

The chain links TRBV7-2 to TRBJ1-2; 10 nucleotides line up with TRBD1. This CDR3 has 14 amino acids. V gave up 4 bases and J gave up 5 bases; unmatched junction bases: 4. Germline V CDR1 and CDR2: SGHTA, FQGNSA. The CDR3 coding sequence is TGTGCCAGCAGCTCTTGGGACAGGGGATATGGCTACACCTTC. Protein product: CASSSWDRGYGYTF.

The rearrangement links TRBV30 to TRBJ2-1, with D hard to call. This CDR3 comprises 14 residues. Germline CDR1 GTSNPN, CDR2 SVGIG (reference sequence). The ends were cut back, 0 bases at V and 3 bases at J, with 9 bases in the middle. The CDR3 region has the DNA TGTGCCTGGAGTGTACATCCCCTCTACAATGAGCAGTTCTTC. Its protein product is CAWSVHPLYNEQFF.

This clone was detected only a few times. This chain connects TRBV5-8 to TRBJ2-1; 9 positions agree with TRBD1. The CDR3 runs to 15 residues. The germline CDR1 and CDR2 sequences are SGHTS and YDEGEE. The trim removed 4 bases at V and 5 bases at J, leaving 7 bases unmatched. CDR3 bases: TGTGCCAGCAGCGAAGGACAGGGGAGGAACAATGAGCAGTTCTTC. Its translation is CASSEGQGRNNEQFF.

With respect to this clone: The junction and the germline gene differ at one end; a read error may be behind it. The rearrangement uses TRBV28 and TRBJ1-2; 10 bases line up with TRBD1. Germline loops: CDR1 MDHEN, CDR2 SYDVKM. This CDR3 comprises 13 residues. CDR3 residues: CAGRGQGVYGYTF. CDR3 coding DNA: TGTGCCGGCAGAGGACAGGGGGTCTATGGCTACACCTTC.

The chain is built from TRBV6-5 and TRBJ1-3; D remains ambiguous. The germline CDR1 and CDR2 sequences are MNHEY and SVGAGI. Between the trimmed V and J ends, which lost 6 bases and 8 bases, there was a span of 20 bases. The CDR3 covers 15 residues. As DNA, the CDR3 is TGTGCCAGCAGCCCCCCGGGGAGGATCGTGCACACCATATATTTT. It specifies CASSPPGRIVHTIYF.

This chain links TRBV7-6 with TRBJ1-5; no firm D call. This CDR3 has 14 residues. Germline CDR1 and CDR2: SGHVS and FNYEAQ. The V end lost 1 base, the J end lost 4 bases, and 8 bases lay between the germline ends. CDR3 region: CASSLEAKNQPQHF. CDR3 coding DNA: TGTGCCAGCAGCTTAGAGGCAAAGAATCAGCCCCAGCATTTT. The whole variable domain, remainder taken from reference TRBV7-6 and TRBJ1-5, is GAGVSQSPRYKVTKRGQDVALRCDPISGHVSLYWYRQALGQGPEFLTYFNYEAQQDKSGLPNDRFSAERPEGSISTLTIQRTEQRDSAMYRCASSLEAKNQPQHFGDGTRLSIL.

The chain couples TRBV10-3 to TRBJ1-3; 7 bases map to TRBD1. The germline V gene encodes CDR1 ENHRY and CDR2 SYGVKD. This CDR3 spans 14 amino acids. V was pared by 5 bases and J by 5 bases, with 6 bases of the junction left unmatched. CDR3: CAISTQGIRNTIYF. DNA for the CDR3: TGTGCCATCAGTACACAGGGGATAAGAAACACCATATATTTT.

This sequence joins TRBV9 and TRBJ1-1; D may be TRBD1 (5 bases). V lost 2 bases and J lost 1, with 9 bases in between. The germline CDR1 and CDR2 sequences are SGDLS and YYNGEE. The CDR3 covers 14 residues. The CDR3 region has the DNA TGTGCCAGCAGCGTCGCCGACAGGAACACTGAAGCTTTCTTT. Its protein is CASSVADRNTEAFF.

The chain combines TRBV15 with TRBJ1-4; D is uncertain. Trimming stripped 5 bases from V and 3 bases from J, with 16 bases between. CDR3 length: 16 residues. The germline V gene has CDR1 LNHNV and CDR2 YYDKDF (reference sequence). CDR3 region: CATSGFQTDPNEKLFF. Here the CDR3 DNA reads TGTGCCACCAGCGGATTTCAGACCGACCCTAATGAAAAACTGTTTTTT.

This clone appeared a single time. The genes are TRBV29-1 and TRBJ2-1; D gene unclear. V was trimmed by 4 bases and J by 0 bases, leaving 13 bases between them. Germline V CDR1 and CDR2: SQVTM, ANQGSEA. The CDR3 totals 15 residues. CDR3 coding DNA: TGCAGCGTTGGAAGGTTCACCGGCTCCTACAATGAGCAGTTCTTC. This gives the protein CSVGRFTGSYNEQFF.

The chain is built from TRBV5-4 and TRBJ1-2; possible D gene TRBD1, 5 bases. Trimming left V 6 bases short and J 6 bases short, with 18 bases between. The CDR3 covers 14 residues. CDR1 is SGHNT and CDR2 is YYREEE in the germline V gene (reference sequence). The CDR3 bases are TGTGCCAGCAACGTCATGGGACGTGCCGATGGCTACACCTTC. As protein: CASNVMGRADGYTF.

The chain links TRBV2 to TRBJ1-5, with 10 nucleotides matching TRBD1. The CDR3 totals 17 residues. Germline CDR1 reads SNHLY; CDR2 reads FYNNEI. V lost 4 bases and J lost 1; bases outside the gene matches: 7. CDR3 DNA: TGTGCCAGCAGTGCGGGACAGGGGCTTTTGAGCAATCAGCCCCAGCATTTT. Protein product: CASSAGQGLLSNQPQHF.

This sequence joins TRBV3-1 (or the pseudogene TRBV3-2) and TRBJ2-5; 7 nucleotides agree with TRBD1. Germline-derived CDR1 and CDR2 are LGHDT and YNNKEL (reference sequence). This CDR3 spans 14 amino acids. Germline trimming cut 7 bases from V and 2 bases from J; bases unmatched to any gene: 7. The CDR3 loop is CASTSRTGQETQYF. In nucleotides, the CDR3 is TGTGCCAGCACTTCACGGACAGGTCAAGAGACCCAGTACTTC.

V usage is TRBV10-3 and J usage is TRBJ1-2; 8 bases align to TRBD1. Trimming at V came to 6 bases and at J to 6 bases, leaving 6 bases not matched to a gene. The CDR3 is 13 residues long. The germline V gene has CDR1 ENHRY and CDR2 SYGVKD. The CDR3 is CAIRVDREDGYTF. The CDR3 coding sequence is TGTGCCATCAGAGTGGACAGGGAAGATGGCTACACCTTC.

The genes are TRBV15 and TRBJ2-3; the match to TRBD2 covers 10 bases. Trimming at V came to 0 bases and at J to 1 base, leaving 7 bases not matched to a gene. Germline CDR1 and CDR2: LNHNV and YYDKDF (reference sequence). CDR3 length: 18 amino acids. This CDR3 reads CATSRDRLAGVGTDTQYF. For the CDR3, the DNA is TGTGCCACCAGCAGAGATAGGCTAGCGGGAGTAGGCACAGATACGCAGTATTTT.

The rearrangement links TRBV5-4 to TRBJ2-2, with D perhaps matching TRBD1 or TRBD2 (5 bases each). The V gene's germline CDR1 is SGHNT and CDR2 YYREEE (reference sequence). This CDR3 comprises 15 residues. V dropped 2 bases and J dropped 8 bases, with 16 bases sitting between them. The CDR3 loop reads CASSLTGALRGELFF. DNA of the CDR3: TGTGCCAGCAGCTTAACCGGGGCGCTGAGAGGGGAGCTGTTTTTT.

The rearrangement uses TRBV6-2 or TRBV6-3 and TRBJ1-2; D is undetermined. The CDR3 is 14 residues long. Trimming left V 2 bases short and J 4 bases short, with 11 bases between. Germline CDR1 MNHEY, CDR2 SVGEGT. The DNA for the CDR3 is TGTGCCAGCAGTTACGAGGACGTGAGCTATGGCTACACCTTC. This gives the protein CASSYEDVSYGYTF.

J is TRBJ1-5 and V is TRBV5-1; D is ambiguous. The germline gives CDR1 SGHRS, CDR2 YFSETQ. V lost 5 bases and J lost 1, with 7 bases in between. The CDR3 consists of 13 residues. Here the CDR3 DNA reads TGCGCCAGCAGTGCGGGGAGCAATCAGCCCCAGCATTTT. It is translated as CASSAGSNQPQHF.

The chain links TRBV7-7 to TRBJ2-2; D is possibly TRBD1 (5 bases). Per germline, CDR1 SSHAT and CDR2 FNYEAQ (reference sequence). This CDR3 has 15 residues. With 5 bases removed from V and 7 bases from J, the gap between germline ends came to 17 bases. CDR3 residues: CASSEGQATGGELFF. The CDR3 DNA is TGTGCCAGCAGCGAAGGACAAGCCACGGGCGGGGAGCTGTTTTTT.

The chain links TRBV3-1 (or the pseudogene TRBV3-2) to TRBJ1-3, with D perhaps matching TRBD1 (5 bases). Germline V lookup: CDR1 LGHDT, CDR2 YNNKEL (reference sequence). With 0 bases removed from V and 2 bases from J, the gap between germline ends came to 8 bases. CDR3 size: 15 residues. CDR3 sequence reads: CASSQDREAGNTIYF. For the CDR3, the DNA is TGTGCCAGCAGCCAAGACAGGGAAGCTGGAAACACCATATATTTT.

This clone has just a few counts. V is TRBV7-2 and J is TRBJ2-1; no clear D gene. Germline lookup yields CDR1 SGHTA and CDR2 FQGNSA. The V gene lost 8 bases and the J gene lost 0 bases, with 14 bases spanning the gap. This CDR3 contains 15 residues. The CDR3 DNA reads TGTGCCAGCTCCCCGGGCGGTCGCTCCTACAATGAGCAGTTCTTC. Amino acid sequence: CASSPGGRSYNEQFF.

The V gene is TRBV11-2, the J gene TRBJ2-5; TRBD1 is a possible D gene (6 bases). CDR3 length equals 14 residues. Trimming took off 5 bases at V and 1 base at J, with 11 bases between the two ends. Looked up from germline, CDR1 is SGHAT and CDR2 is FQNNGV. The CDR3 protein is CASSRDRPQETQYF. CDR3 coding DNA: TGTGCCAGCAGCCGCGACAGGCCCCAAGAGACCCAGTACTTC.

This clone was counted between two and nine times. The rearrangement links TRBV7-8 to TRBJ1-5; weak D call: TRBD1 (5 bases). The CDR3 runs 16 residues. V gave up 7 bases and J gave up 0 bases, with 16 bases separating them. Germline V lookup: CDR1 SGHVS, CDR2 FQNEAQ. DNA for the CDR3: TGTGCCAGCAACCCCGGGGGTGGATATAGCAATCAGCCCCAGCATTTT. Protein: CASNPGGGYSNQPQHF.

V usage is TRBV6-2 or TRBV6-3 and J usage is TRBJ1-2; D uncertain. Germline values: CDR1 MNHEY, CDR2 SVGEGT. Trimming removed 5 bases at V and 4 bases at J, with 11 bases between. The CDR3 spans 13 residues. The CDR3 spells CASSPTEVYGYTF. The CDR3 region has the DNA TGTGCCAGCAGTCCCACAGAAGTCTATGGCTACACCTTC.

The chain links TRBV7-8 to TRBJ1-1, with 7 bases matching TRBD1. Germline values: CDR1 SGHVS, CDR2 FQNEAQ. The CDR3 extends over 14 amino acids. The junction had 13 bases not matched to a gene; V was cut back by 5 bases and J by 10 bases. CDR3 nucleotide sequence: TGTGCCAGCAGCCCTTTACGGTCTTACAGGGGAGCTTTCTTT. Protein sequence: CASSPLRSYRGAFF.